The rows below give T cell receptor beta chains drawn from one sample of a study of cytomegalovirus exposure and HLA in healthy donors. Method: immunoSEQ multiplex PCR; TCRdb's copy keeps in-frame clones and lacks some. This sample contains around 51,000 clones. The sample consisted of PBMCs. These TCRs come from a man in his forties in good health and CMV-seropositive. Each CDR3 is given with its conserved first and last residue. Each record gives: J gene, D gene, V gene, CDR3 protein, CDR3 DNA. The D gene is left open where the match is weak.

j_call: TRBJ1-1; d_call: NA; v_call: TRBV6-5; cdr3_aa: CASSLLQYTEAFF; cdr3_nt: TGTGCCAGCAGTCTCCTCCAGTACACTGAAGCTTTCTTT
j_call: TRBJ2-2; d_call: TRBD1; v_call: TRBV19; cdr3_aa: CASRTGGPNTGELFF; cdr3_nt: TGTGCCAGTCGGACAGGGGGCCCTAACACCGGGGAGCTGTTTTTT
j_call: TRBJ2-7; d_call: NA; v_call: TRBV4-2; cdr3_aa: CASSPLDRTPDSYEQYF; cdr3_nt: TGTGCCAGCAGCCCCCTCGATAGGACACCCGACTCCTACGAGCAGTACTTC
j_call: TRBJ2-2; d_call: TRBD2; v_call: TRBV10-3; cdr3_aa: CAITAGGNTGELFF; cdr3_nt: TGTGCCATTACGGCGGGAGGGAACACCGGGGAGCTGTTTTTT
j_call: TRBJ2-1; d_call: TRBD1; v_call: TRBV7-9; cdr3_aa: CASSLGDRDYNEQFF; cdr3_nt: TGTGCCAGCAGCTTAGGGGACAGGGATTACAATGAGCAGTTCTTC
j_call: TRBJ1-1; d_call: NA; v_call: TRBV28; cdr3_aa: CASSSPHRDTEAFF; cdr3_nt: TGTGCCAGCAGTTCCCCTCACAGGGACACTGAAGCTTTCTTT
j_call: TRBJ1-1; d_call: NA; v_call: TRBV28; cdr3_aa: CASSTPRETEAFF; cdr3_nt: TGTGCCAGCAGTACACCAAGGGAGACTGAAGCTTTCTTT
j_call: TRBJ2-7; d_call: NA; v_call: TRBV27; cdr3_aa: CASSLGASYEQYF; cdr3_nt: TGTGCCAGCAGTTTAGGGGCGTCCTACGAGCAGTACTTC
j_call: TRBJ2-2; d_call: NA; v_call: TRBV18; cdr3_aa: CASSPDRNTGELFF; cdr3_nt: TGTGCCAGCTCACCGGACAGGAACACCGGGGAGCTGTTTTTT
j_call: TRBJ2-3; d_call: TRBD2; v_call: TRBV14; cdr3_aa: CASSLGLAGRSDTQYF; cdr3_nt: TGTGCCAGCAGCCTCGGACTAGCGGGAAGGTCCGATACGCAGTATTTT
j_call: TRBJ2-7; d_call: TRBD2; v_call: TRBV27; cdr3_aa: CASRLERDSFYEQYF; cdr3_nt: TGTGCCAGCAGATTGGAGCGGGATAGCTTCTACGAGCAGTACTTC
j_call: TRBJ2-7; d_call: NA; v_call: TRBV21-1; cdr3_aa: CASNPDRPYEQYF; cdr3_nt: TGTGCCAGCAACCCGGACAGGCCATACGAGCAGTACTTC
j_call: TRBJ2-5; d_call: TRBD2; v_call: TRBV7-2; cdr3_aa: CASSLNSGTETQYF; cdr3_nt: TGTGCCAGCAGCCTCAATAGCGGGACGGAGACCCAGTACTTC
j_call: TRBJ2-7; d_call: NA; v_call: TRBV18; cdr3_aa: CASSLAYEQYF; cdr3_nt: TGTGCCAGCTCCCTAGCCTACGAGCAGTACTTC
j_call: TRBJ1-5; d_call: TRBD1; v_call: TRBV7-9; cdr3_aa: CASSKGQDLPQHF; cdr3_nt: TGTGCCAGCAGCAAGGGACAGGATCTTCCCCAGCATTTT
j_call: TRBJ2-5; d_call: NA; v_call: TRBV5-1; cdr3_aa: CASSLQRSTEETQYF; cdr3_nt: TGCGCCAGCAGCTTACAACGATCAACAGAAGAGACCCAGTACTTC
j_call: TRBJ2-1; d_call: NA; v_call: TRBV6-7; cdr3_aa: CASSYPLPYNEQFF; cdr3_nt: TGTGCCAGCAGTTACCCCCTTCCCTACAATGAGCAGTTCTTC
j_call: TRBJ2-7; d_call: TRBD2; v_call: TRBV30; cdr3_aa: CAWTSGNPRGYEQYF; cdr3_nt: TGTGCCTGGACTAGCGGGAACCCGCGGGGGTACGAGCAGTACTTC
j_call: TRBJ2-3; d_call: TRBD1; v_call: TRBV28; cdr3_aa: CASSLGQGTDTQYF; cdr3_nt: TGTGCCAGCAGTTTGGGACAGGGCACAGATACGCAGTATTTT
j_call: TRBJ1-2; d_call: TRBD1; v_call: TRBV28; cdr3_aa: CASRPGTELTYGYTF; cdr3_nt: TGTGCCAGCAGGCCCGGGACAGAGCTAACCTATGGCTACACCTTC
j_call: TRBJ2-7; d_call: NA; v_call: TRBV5-1; cdr3_aa: CASSSVGEQYF; cdr3_nt: TGCGCCAGCAGCAGTGTCGGGGAGCAGTACTTC
j_call: TRBJ2-3; d_call: TRBD2; v_call: TRBV28; cdr3_aa: CASSPPLAGRPPTDTQYF; cdr3_nt: TGTGCCAGCAGCCCCCCCCTAGCGGGGAGACCGCCCACAGATACGCAGTATTTT
j_call: TRBJ2-7; d_call: NA; v_call: TRBV29-1; cdr3_aa: CSVEWAQGRYEQYF; cdr3_nt: TGCAGCGTTGAATGGGCACAGGGCCGGTACGAGCAGTACTTC
j_call: TRBJ1-1; d_call: NA; v_call: TRBV6-1; cdr3_aa: CASRPGEAFF; cdr3_nt: TGTGCCAGCAGGCCGGGGGAAGCTTTCTTT
j_call: TRBJ2-7; d_call: NA; v_call: TRBV7-9; cdr3_aa: CASSLAGLGREYEQYF; cdr3_nt: TGTGCCAGCAGCTTAGCCGGCCTCGGCAGGGAATACGAGCAGTACTTC
j_call: TRBJ1-2; d_call: NA; v_call: TRBV12-2; cdr3_aa: CASRLRSGTGGLIRGYTF; cdr3_nt: TGTGCAAGTCGCTTACGATCCGGGACAGGGGGTCTTATCCGGGGCTACACCTTC
j_call: TRBJ1-5; d_call: TRBD1; v_call: TRBV7-8; cdr3_aa: CASSLVPGQGRNQPQHF; cdr3_nt: TGTGCCAGCAGCTTAGTTCCAGGACAGGGACGCAATCAGCCCCAGCATTTT
j_call: TRBJ2-1; d_call: TRBD1; v_call: TRBV7-3; cdr3_aa: CASSSTGAEQFF; cdr3_nt: TGTGCCAGCAGCTCCACAGGGGCCGAGCAGTTCTTC
j_call: TRBJ2-1; d_call: TRBD2; v_call: TRBV6-6; cdr3_aa: CASSQSGASYNEQFF; cdr3_nt: TGTGCCAGCAGTCAGAGCGGGGCATCCTACAATGAGCAGTTCTTC
j_call: TRBJ1-1; d_call: NA; v_call: TRBV19; cdr3_aa: CASSPTGYTEAFF; cdr3_nt: TGTGCCAGTAGTCCTACAGGTTACACTGAAGCTTTCTTT
j_call: TRBJ1-2; d_call: TRBD1; v_call: TRBV5-1; cdr3_aa: CASSLDRGEYNYGYTF; cdr3_nt: TGCGCCAGCAGCTTAGACAGGGGGGAGTACAACTATGGCTACACCTTC
j_call: TRBJ1-2; d_call: TRBD1; v_call: TRBV19; cdr3_aa: CASTPQGAANGYTF; cdr3_nt: TGTGCCAGTACTCCACAGGGGGCGGCAAATGGCTACACCTTC
j_call: TRBJ2-3; d_call: NA; v_call: TRBV19; cdr3_aa: CATLSDSHRQYF; cdr3_nt: TGTGCCACACTCTCGGACAGTCACAGGCAGTATTTT
j_call: TRBJ1-2; d_call: TRBD1; v_call: TRBV28; cdr3_aa: CASSKEQGAPFYGYTF; cdr3_nt: TGTGCCAGCAGCAAAGAACAGGGGGCTCCCTTCTATGGCTACACCTTC